Listed below are T cell receptor beta chains from one sample, sequenced in a study of T cell repertoires in cytomegalovirus infection. TCRdb itself ran the reads through MiXCR, one entry per CDR3 protein. The table has 300,000 to 450,000 distinct CDR3 sequences, less than 20% seen once. The sequenced sample was PBMCs. The receptors here all came from a human donor in good health (CMV status not recorded). Some clones in this sample may be carry-over from other donors' samples. The CDR3 runs from the conserved cysteine through the conserved F or W.

v_call: TRBV4-2; j_call: TRBJ2-3; cdr3_length: 15; cdr3_aa: CASSQVIVLATTQYF
v_call: TRBV15; j_call: TRBJ2-2; cdr3_length: 15; cdr3_aa: CATRAGGSRTGELFF
v_call: TRBV18; j_call: TRBJ2-5; cdr3_length: 14; cdr3_aa: CASSLRDFGETQYF
v_call: TRBV20-1; j_call: TRBJ1-1; cdr3_length: 12; cdr3_aa: CSATTDNTEAFF
v_call: TRBV11-2; j_call: TRBJ1-3; cdr3_length: 12; cdr3_aa: CASGKYGNTIYF
v_call: TRBV7-8; j_call: TRBJ2-2; cdr3_length: 17; cdr3_aa: CASSLTSSGSYTGELFF
v_call: TRBV7-2; j_call: TRBJ2-7; cdr3_length: 15; cdr3_aa: CASSFGAGRAVEQYF
v_call: TRBV11-2; j_call: TRBJ2-1; cdr3_length: 15; cdr3_aa: CASSLDSGNFNEQFF
v_call: TRBV5-6; j_call: TRBJ1-2; cdr3_length: 14; cdr3_aa: CASSLVTGGDGYTF
v_call: TRBV27; j_call: TRBJ2-1; cdr3_length: 15; cdr3_aa: CASSFGGLAANEQFF
v_call: TRBV7-2; j_call: TRBJ1-5; cdr3_length: 15; cdr3_aa: CASSLLGDSNQPQHF
v_call: TRBV6-5; j_call: TRBJ1-3; cdr3_length: 16; cdr3_aa: CASSYARGSSGNTIYF
v_call: TRBV7-9; j_call: TRBJ2-3; cdr3_length: 13; cdr3_aa: CASRDGSTDTQYF
v_call: TRBV6-1; j_call: TRBJ1-5; cdr3_length: 17; cdr3_aa: CASSELGTLYSNQPQHF
v_call: TRBV27; j_call: TRBJ2-1; cdr3_length: 15; cdr3_aa: CASSPWGSRNDEQFF
v_call: TRBV10-3; j_call: TRBJ2-1; cdr3_length: 13; cdr3_aa: CAISEIGGNEQFF